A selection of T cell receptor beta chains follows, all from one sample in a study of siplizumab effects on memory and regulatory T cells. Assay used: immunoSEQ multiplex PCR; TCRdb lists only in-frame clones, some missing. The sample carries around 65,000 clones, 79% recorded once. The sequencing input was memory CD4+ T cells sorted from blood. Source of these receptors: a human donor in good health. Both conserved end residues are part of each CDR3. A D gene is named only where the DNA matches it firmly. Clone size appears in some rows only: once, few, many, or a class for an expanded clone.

CDR3aa: CASSLAFGTNEKLFF
CDR3nt: TGTGCCAGCAGCTTAGCGTTCGGAACAAATGAAAAACTGTTTTTT
v_gene: TRBV7-6
abundance: once
d_gene: NA
j_gene: TRBJ1-4

CDR3aa: CASSEWGQGRGYTF
CDR3nt: TGTGCCAGCAGTGAATGGGGACAGGGACGTGGCTACACCTTC
v_gene: TRBV6-1
abundance: NA
d_gene: TRBD1
j_gene: TRBJ1-2

CDR3aa: CAISDRANEQFF
CDR3nt: TGTGCCATCAGTGACAGGGCCAATGAGCAGTTCTTC
v_gene: TRBV10-3
abundance: NA
d_gene: NA
j_gene: TRBJ2-1

CDR3aa: CASRRSGTGNRHEQYF
CDR3nt: TGTGCCAGCAGACGATCCGGGACAGGGAATCGTCACGAGCAGTACTTC
v_gene: TRBV27
abundance: NA
d_gene: TRBD1
j_gene: TRBJ2-7

CDR3aa: CASSPLTGELFF
CDR3nt: TGTGCCAGCAGCCCGCTCACCGGGGAGCTGTTTTTT
v_gene: TRBV5-4
abundance: once
d_gene: NA
j_gene: TRBJ2-2

CDR3aa: CASSPSRVQETQYF
CDR3nt: TGTGCCAGCTCACCATCGCGAGTTCAAGAGACCCAGTACTTC
v_gene: TRBV18
abundance: NA
d_gene: NA
j_gene: TRBJ2-5

CDR3aa: CATTDSAIYEQYF
CDR3nt: TGTGCCACTACGGACAGCGCCATCTACGAGCAGTACTTC
v_gene: TRBV6-6
abundance: NA
d_gene: NA
j_gene: TRBJ2-7

CDR3aa: CASSLTGGGNYEQYF
CDR3nt: TGCGCCAGCAGCTTGACAGGGGGCGGAAACTACGAGCAGTACTTC
v_gene: TRBV5-1
abundance: NA
d_gene: TRBD1
j_gene: TRBJ2-7

CDR3aa: CASSLRLAGDVDTQYF
CDR3nt: TGTGCCAGCAGCTTGAGGCTAGCGGGGGACGTAGATACGCAGTATTTT
v_gene: TRBV5-4
abundance: NA
d_gene: TRBD2
j_gene: TRBJ2-3

CDR3aa: CASSQTGLRGYTF
CDR3nt: TGTGCCAGCAGTCAAACAGGGTTGAGGGGCTACACCTTC
v_gene: TRBV27
abundance: NA
d_gene: NA
j_gene: TRBJ1-2